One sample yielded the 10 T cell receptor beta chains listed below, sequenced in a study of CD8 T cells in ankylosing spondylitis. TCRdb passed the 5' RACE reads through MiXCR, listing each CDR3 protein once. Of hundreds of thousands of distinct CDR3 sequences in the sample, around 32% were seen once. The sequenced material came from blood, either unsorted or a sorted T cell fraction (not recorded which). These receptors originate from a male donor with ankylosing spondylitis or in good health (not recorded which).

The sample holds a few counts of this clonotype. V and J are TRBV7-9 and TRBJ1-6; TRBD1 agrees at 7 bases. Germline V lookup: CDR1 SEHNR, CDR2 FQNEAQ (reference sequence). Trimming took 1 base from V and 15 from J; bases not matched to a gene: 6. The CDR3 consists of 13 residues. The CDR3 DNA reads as TGTGCCAGCAGCTTAGTGGGAGGGGGCGACCTCCACTTT. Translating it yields CASSLVGGGDLHF. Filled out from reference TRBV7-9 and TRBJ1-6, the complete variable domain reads DTGVSQNPRHKITKRGQNVTFRCDPISEHNRLYWYRQTLGQGPEFLTYFQNEAQLEKSRLLSDRFSAERPKGSFSTLEIQRTEQGDSAMYLCASSLVGGGDLHFGNGTRLTVT.

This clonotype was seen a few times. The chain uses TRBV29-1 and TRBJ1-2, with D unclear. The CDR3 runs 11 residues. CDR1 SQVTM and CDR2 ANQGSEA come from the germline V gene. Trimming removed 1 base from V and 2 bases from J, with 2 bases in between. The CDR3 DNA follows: TGCAGCGTTGAAGGGAACTATGGCTACACCTTC. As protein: CSVEGNYGYTF. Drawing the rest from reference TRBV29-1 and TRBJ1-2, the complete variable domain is SAVISQKPSRDICQRGTSLTIQCQVDSQVTMMFWYRQQPGQSLTLIATANQGSEATYESGFVIDKFPISRPNLTFSTLTVSNMSPEDSSIYLCSVEGNYGYTFGSGTRLTVV.

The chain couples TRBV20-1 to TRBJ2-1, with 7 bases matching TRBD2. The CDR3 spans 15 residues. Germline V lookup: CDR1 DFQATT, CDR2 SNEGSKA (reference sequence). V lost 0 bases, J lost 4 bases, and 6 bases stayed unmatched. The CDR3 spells CSARDTLAVYNEQFF. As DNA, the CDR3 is TGCAGTGCTAGAGATACGCTAGCGGTGTACAATGAGCAGTTCTTC.

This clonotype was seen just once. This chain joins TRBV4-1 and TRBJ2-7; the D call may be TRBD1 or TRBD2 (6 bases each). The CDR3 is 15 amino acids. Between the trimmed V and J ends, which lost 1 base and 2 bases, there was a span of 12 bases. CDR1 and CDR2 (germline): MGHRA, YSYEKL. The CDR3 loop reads CASSQGRGGPYEQYF. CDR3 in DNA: TGCGCCAGCAGCCAAGGCAGGGGAGGCCCCTACGAGCAGTACTTC.

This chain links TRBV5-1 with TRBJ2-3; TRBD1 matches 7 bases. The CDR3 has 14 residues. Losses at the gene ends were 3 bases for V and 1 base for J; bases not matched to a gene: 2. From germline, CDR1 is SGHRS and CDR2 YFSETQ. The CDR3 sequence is CASSYTGGTDTQYF. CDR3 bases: TGCGCCAGCAGCTACACAGGGGGCACAGATACGCAGTATTTT.

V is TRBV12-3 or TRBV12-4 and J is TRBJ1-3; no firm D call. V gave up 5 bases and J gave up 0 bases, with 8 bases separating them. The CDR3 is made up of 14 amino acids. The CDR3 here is CASSDVDSGNTIYF. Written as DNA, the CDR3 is TGTGCCAGCAGTGACGTGGACTCTGGAAACACCATATATTTT.

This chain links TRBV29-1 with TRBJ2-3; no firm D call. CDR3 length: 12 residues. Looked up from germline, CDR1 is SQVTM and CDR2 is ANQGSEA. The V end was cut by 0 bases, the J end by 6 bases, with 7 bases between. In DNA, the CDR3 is TGCAGCGTTGAAGATCTTGAGGATACGCAGTATTTT. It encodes CSVEDLEDTQYF.

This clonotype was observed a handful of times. CDR3: CSAIRGNTIYF. DNA for the CDR3: TGCAGTGCTATCAGGGGAAACACCATATATTTT. The chain links TRBV20-1 to TRBJ1-3; D is unclear. CDR1 DFQATT and CDR2 SNEGSKA come from the germline V gene (reference sequence). V lost 4 bases to trimming and J lost 4 bases, with 5 bases between them. The CDR3 covers 11 residues.

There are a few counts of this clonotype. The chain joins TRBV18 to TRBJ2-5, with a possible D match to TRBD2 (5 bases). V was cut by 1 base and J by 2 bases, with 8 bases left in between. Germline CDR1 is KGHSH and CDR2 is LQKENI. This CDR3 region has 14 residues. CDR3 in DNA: TGTGCCAGCTCACCACTTCAGCGGCAAGAGACCCAGTACTTC. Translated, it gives CASSPLQRQETQYF.

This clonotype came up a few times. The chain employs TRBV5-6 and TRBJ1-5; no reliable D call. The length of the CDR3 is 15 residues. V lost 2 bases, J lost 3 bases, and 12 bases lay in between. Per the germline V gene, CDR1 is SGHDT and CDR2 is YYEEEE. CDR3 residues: CASSFGIGNNQPQHF. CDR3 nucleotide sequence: TGTGCCAGCAGCTTTGGCATCGGGAACAATCAGCCCCAGCATTTT.